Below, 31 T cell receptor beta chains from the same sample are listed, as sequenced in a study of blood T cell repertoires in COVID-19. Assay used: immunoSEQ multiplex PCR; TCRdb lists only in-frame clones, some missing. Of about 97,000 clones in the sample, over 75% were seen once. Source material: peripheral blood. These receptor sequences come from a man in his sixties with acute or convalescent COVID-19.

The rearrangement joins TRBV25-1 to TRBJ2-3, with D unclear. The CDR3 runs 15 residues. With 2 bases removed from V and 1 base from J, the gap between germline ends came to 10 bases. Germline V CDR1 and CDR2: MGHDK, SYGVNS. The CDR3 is CASSERRWGTDTQYF. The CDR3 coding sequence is TGTGCCAGCAGTGAACGCAGGTGGGGCACAGATACGCAGTATTTT.

CDR3 amino acids: CASSPLDRAAEQYV. The CDR3 coding sequence is TGTGCCAGCAGCCCGTTGGACAGGGCGGCCGAGCAGTACGTC. The chain is built from TRBV5-4 and TRBJ2-7; 8 nucleotides match TRBD1. CDR3 size: 14 residues. Germline CDR1 and CDR2: SGHNT and YYREEE (reference sequence). After removal of 4 bases from V and 6 bases from J, the junction contained 9 bases not matched to a gene.

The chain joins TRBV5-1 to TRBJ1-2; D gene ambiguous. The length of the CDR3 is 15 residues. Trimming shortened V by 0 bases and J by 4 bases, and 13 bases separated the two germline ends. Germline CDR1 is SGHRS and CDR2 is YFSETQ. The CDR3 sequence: CASSLGEGSAYGYTF. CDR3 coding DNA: TGCGCCAGCAGCTTGGGAGAGGGATCGGCCTATGGCTACACCTTC.

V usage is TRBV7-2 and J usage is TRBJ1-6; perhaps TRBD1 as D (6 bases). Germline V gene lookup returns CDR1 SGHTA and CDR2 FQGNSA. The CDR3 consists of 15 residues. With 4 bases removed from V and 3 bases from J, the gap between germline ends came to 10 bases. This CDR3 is CASSSGQVYNSPLHF. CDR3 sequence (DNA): TGTGCCAGCAGCTCGGGACAAGTCTATAATTCACCCCTCCACTTT.

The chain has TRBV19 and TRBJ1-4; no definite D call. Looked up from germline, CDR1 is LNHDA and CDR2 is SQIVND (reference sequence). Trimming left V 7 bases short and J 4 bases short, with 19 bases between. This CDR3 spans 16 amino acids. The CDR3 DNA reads TGTGCCAGTATGACCCGGCGGCGGGGTGATAATGAAAAACTGTTTTTT. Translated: CASMTRRRGDNEKLFF. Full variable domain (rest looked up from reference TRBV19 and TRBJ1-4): DGGITQSPKYLFRKEGQNVTLSCEQNLNHDAMYWYRQDPGQGLRLIYYSQIVNDFQKGDIAEGYSVSREKKESFPLTVTSAQKNPTAFYLCASMTRRRGDNEKLFFGSGTQLSVL.

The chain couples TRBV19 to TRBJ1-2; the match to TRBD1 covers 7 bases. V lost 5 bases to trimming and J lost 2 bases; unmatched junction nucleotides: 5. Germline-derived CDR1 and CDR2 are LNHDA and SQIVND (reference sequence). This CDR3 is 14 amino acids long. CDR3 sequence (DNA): TGTGCCAGTAGTGCGGGACAGTCCAACTATGGCTACACCTTC. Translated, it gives CASSAGQSNYGYTF.

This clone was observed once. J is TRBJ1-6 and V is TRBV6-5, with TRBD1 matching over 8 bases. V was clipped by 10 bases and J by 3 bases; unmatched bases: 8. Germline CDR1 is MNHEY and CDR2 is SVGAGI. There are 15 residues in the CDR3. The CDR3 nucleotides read TGTGCCATCCTTACGACAGGGGTCTATAATTCACCCCTCCACTTT. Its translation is CAILTTGVYNSPLHF.

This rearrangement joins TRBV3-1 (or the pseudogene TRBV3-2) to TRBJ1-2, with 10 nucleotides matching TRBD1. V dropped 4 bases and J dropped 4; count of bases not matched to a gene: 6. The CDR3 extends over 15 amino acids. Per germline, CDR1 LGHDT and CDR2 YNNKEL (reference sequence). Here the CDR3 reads CASSPGTGDGYGYTF. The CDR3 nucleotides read TGTGCCAGCAGCCCCGGGACAGGGGATGGCTATGGCTACACCTTC.

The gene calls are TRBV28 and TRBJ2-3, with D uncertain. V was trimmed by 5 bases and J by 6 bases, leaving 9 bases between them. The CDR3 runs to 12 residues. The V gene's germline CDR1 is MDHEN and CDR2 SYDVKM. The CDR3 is CASSPQMDTQYF. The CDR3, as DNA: TGTGCCAGCAGTCCACAAATGGATACGCAGTATTTT. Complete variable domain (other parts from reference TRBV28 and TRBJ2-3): DVKVTQSSRYLVKRTGEKVFLECVQDMDHENMFWYRQDPGLGLRLIYFSYDVKMKEKGDIPEGYSVSREKKERFSLILESASTNQTSMYLCASSPQMDTQYFGPGTRLTVL.

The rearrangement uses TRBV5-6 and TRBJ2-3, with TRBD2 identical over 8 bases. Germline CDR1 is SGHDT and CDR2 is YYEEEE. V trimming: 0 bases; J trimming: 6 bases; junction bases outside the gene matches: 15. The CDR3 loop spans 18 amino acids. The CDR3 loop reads CASSLALLADTSADTQYF. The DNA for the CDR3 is TGTGCCAGCAGCTTGGCCTTACTAGCGGACACCTCGGCGGATACGCAGTATTTT. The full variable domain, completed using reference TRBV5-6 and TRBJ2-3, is DAGVTQSPTHLIKTRGQQVTLRCSPKSGHDTVSWYQQALGQGPQFIFQYYEEEERQRGNFPDRFSGHQFPNYSSELNVNALLLGDSALYLCASSLALLADTSADTQYFGPGTRLTVL.

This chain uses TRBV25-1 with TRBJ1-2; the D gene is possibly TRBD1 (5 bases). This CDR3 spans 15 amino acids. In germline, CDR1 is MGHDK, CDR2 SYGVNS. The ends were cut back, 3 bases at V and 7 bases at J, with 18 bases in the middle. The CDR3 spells CASSDSVSGGFGYTF. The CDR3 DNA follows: TGTGCCAGCAGTGATAGCGTTAGTGGGGGGTTTGGCTACACCTTC.

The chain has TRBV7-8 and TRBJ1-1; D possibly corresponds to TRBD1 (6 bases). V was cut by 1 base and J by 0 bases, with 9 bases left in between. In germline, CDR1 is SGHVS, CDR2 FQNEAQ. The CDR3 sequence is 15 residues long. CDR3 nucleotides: TGTGCCAGCAGCTTAGGTCCAGGGGTGAACACTGAAGCTTTCTTT. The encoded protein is CASSLGPGVNTEAFF.

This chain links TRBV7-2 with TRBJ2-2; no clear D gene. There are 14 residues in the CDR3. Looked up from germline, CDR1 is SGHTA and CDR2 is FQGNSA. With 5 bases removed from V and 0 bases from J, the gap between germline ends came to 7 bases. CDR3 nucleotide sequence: TGTGCCAGCAGCCGCGTCGCGAACACCGGGGAGCTGTTTTTT. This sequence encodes CASSRVANTGELFF.

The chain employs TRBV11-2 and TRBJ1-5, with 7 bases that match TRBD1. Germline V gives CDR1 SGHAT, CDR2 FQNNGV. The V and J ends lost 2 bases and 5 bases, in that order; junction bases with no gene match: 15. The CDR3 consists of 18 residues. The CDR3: CASSLPTGYAGGDQPQHF. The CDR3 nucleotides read TGTGCCAGCAGCTTACCGACAGGGTATGCAGGGGGTGATCAGCCCCAGCATTTT.

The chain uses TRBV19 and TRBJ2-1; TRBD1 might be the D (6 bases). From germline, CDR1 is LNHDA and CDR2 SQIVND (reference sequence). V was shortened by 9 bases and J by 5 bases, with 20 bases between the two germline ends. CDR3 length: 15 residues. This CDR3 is CASSGGSLPDNEQFF. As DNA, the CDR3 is TGTGCCAGCAGTGGGGGCTCGCTCCCGGACAATGAGCAGTTCTTC.

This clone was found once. The CDR3: CASSQGFYQPQHF. In DNA, the CDR3 is TGTGCCAGCAGCCAGGGATTTTATCAGCCCCAGCATTTT. The chain combines TRBV6-5 with TRBJ1-5; D might be TRBD1 (5 bases). The V gene's germline CDR1 is MNHEY and CDR2 SVGAGI. Trimming cost V 6 bases and J 5 bases, with 11 bases left between them. The CDR3 has 13 amino acids.

In DNA form, the CDR3 reads TGTGCCAGCAGTCGGACAGGGTACCACGAGCAGTACGTC. It codes for CASSRTGYHEQYV. This chain uses TRBV6-5 with TRBJ2-7; 8 bases line up with TRBD1. The CDR3 consists of 13 residues. The ends lost 5 bases at V and 5 bases at J; junction bases unmatched: 5. The germline gives CDR1 MNHEY, CDR2 SVGAGI.

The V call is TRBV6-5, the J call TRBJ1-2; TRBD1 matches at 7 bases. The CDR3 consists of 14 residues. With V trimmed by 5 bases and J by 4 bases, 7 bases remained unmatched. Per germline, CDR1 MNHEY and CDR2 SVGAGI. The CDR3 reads CASSPGGGIYGYTF. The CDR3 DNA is TGTGCCAGCAGTCCAGGGGGAGGTATCTATGGCTACACCTTC.

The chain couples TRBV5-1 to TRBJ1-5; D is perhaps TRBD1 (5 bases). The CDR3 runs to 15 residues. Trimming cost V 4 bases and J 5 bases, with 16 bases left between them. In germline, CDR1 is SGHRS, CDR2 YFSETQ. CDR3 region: CASSPSWGGDQPQHF. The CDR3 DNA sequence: TGCGCCAGCAGCCCGTCGTGGGGGGGTGATCAGCCCCAGCATTTT.

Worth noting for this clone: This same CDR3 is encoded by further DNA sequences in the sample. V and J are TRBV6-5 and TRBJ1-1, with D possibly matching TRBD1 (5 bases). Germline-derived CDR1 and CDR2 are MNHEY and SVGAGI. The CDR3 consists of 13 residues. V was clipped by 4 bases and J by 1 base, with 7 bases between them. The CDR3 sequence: CASSLTENTEAFF. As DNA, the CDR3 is TGTGCCAGCAGTTTGACAGAGAACACTGAAGCTTTCTTT.

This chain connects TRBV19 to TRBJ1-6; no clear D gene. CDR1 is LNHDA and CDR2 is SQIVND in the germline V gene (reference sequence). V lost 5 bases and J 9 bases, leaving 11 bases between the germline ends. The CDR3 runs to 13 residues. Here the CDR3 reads CASSRSSGSPLHF. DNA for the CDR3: TGTGCCAGTAGTCGTAGCTCGGGTTCACCCCTCCACTTT.

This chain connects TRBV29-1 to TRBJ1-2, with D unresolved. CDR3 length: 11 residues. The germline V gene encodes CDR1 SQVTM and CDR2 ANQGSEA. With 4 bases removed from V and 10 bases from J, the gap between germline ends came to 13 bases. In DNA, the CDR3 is TGCAGCGTTGCCGAAAATAACTACTACACCTTC. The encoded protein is CSVAENNYYTF.

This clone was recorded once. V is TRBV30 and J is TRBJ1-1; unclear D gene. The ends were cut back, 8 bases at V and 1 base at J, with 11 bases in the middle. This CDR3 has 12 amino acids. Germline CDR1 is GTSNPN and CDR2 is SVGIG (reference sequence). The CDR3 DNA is TGTGCCGCACTAGCGGGGAACACTGAAGCTTTCTTT. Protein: CAALAGNTEAFF.

Here the CDR3 DNA reads TGCGCCAGCAGCCAAGTTCAACTCTCCTACGAGCAGTACTTC. Its protein is CASSQVQLSYEQYF. The chain links TRBV4-1 to TRBJ2-7; D gene unclear. V was clipped by 1 base and J by 0 bases, with 7 bases between them. Germline-derived CDR1 and CDR2 are MGHRA and YSYEKL. The CDR3 length is 14 residues.

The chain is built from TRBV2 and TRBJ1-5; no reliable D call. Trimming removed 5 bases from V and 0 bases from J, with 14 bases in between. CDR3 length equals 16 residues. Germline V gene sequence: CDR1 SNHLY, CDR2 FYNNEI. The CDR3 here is CASSPNRVSSNQPQHF. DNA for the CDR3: TGTGCCAGCAGTCCTAACAGAGTCTCTAGCAATCAGCCCCAGCATTTT.

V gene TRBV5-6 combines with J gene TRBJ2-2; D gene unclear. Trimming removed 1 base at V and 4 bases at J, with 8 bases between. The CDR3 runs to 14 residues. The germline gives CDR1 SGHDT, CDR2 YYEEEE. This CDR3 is CASSLRSLTGELFF. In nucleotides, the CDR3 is TGTGCCAGCAGCTTGCGGTCACTCACCGGGGAGCTGTTTTTT.

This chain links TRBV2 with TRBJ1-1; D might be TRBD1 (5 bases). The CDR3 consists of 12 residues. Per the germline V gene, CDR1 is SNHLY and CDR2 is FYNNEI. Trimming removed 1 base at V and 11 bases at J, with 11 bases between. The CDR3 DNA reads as TGTGCCAGCAGTGAAGACGGGGGGGATGCTTTCTTT. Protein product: CASSEDGGDAFF.

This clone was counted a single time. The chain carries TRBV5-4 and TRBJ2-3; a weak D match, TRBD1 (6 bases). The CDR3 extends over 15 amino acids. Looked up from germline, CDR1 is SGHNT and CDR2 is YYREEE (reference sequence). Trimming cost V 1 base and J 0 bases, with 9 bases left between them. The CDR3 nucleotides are TGTGCCAGCAGCTTGAGGACAGTTAGCACAGATACGCAGTATTTT. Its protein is CASSLRTVSTDTQYF.

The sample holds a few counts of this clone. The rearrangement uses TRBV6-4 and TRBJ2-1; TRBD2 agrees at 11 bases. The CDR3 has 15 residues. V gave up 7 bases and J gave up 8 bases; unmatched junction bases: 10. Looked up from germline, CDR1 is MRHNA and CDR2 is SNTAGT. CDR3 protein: CASTPTSGAAHEQFF. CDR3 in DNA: TGTGCCAGCACCCCGACTAGCGGGGCCGCACATGAGCAGTTCTTC.

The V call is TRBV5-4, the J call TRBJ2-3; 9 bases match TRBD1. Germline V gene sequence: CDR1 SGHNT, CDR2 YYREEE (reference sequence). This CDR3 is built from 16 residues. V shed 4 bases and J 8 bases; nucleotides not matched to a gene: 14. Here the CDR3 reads CASSLGQGITVATQYF. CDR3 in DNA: TGTGCCAGCAGCCTGGGACAGGGTATAACGGTAGCTACGCAGTATTTT.

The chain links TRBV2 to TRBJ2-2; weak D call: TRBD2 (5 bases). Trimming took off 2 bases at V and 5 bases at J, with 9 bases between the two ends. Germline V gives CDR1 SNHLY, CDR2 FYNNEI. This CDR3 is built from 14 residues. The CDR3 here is CASSETGWTGELFF. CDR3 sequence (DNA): TGTGCCAGCAGTGAAACGGGGTGGACCGGGGAGCTGTTTTTT.